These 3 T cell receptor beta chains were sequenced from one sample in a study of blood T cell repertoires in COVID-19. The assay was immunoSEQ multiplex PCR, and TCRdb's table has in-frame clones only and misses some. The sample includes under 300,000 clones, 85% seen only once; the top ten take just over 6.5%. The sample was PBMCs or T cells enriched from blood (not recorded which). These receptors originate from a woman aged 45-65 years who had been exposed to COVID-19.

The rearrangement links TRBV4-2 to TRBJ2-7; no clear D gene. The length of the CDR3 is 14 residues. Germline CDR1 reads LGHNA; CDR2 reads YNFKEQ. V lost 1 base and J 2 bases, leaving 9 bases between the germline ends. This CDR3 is CASSQASTAYEQYF. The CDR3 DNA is TGTGCCAGCAGCCAAGCTAGTACCGCCTACGAGCAGTACTTC.

CDR3 bases: TGCGCCAGCAGCCAAGATCCCTGGAGCTCTGGAAACACCATATATTTT. Residues: CASSQDPWSSGNTIYF. The gene calls are TRBV4-1 and TRBJ1-3; D remains unclear. Trimming stripped 0 bases from V and 0 bases from J, with 9 bases between. The germline V gene has CDR1 MGHRA and CDR2 YSYEKL. The CDR3 covers 16 residues.

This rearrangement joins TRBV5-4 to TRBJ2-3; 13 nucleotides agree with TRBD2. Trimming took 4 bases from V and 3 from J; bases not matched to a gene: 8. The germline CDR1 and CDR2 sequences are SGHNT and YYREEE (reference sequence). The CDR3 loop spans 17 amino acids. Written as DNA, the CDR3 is TGTGCCAGCAGCGCCGGACTAGCGGGGGCTACTACAGATACGCAGTATTTT. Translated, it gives CASSAGLAGATTDTQYF.